This record concerns one T cell receptor beta chain sequence. Its antigen remains unidentified. The sample comes from a study of human T cells and chemical hapten exposure. Notes on the study in general: Against controls, expanded TCRs gave rise to significantly more large CDR3 similarity clusters.

CDR1 and CDR2 from the germline V gene are MDHEN and SYDVKM. V lost 3 bases to trimming and J lost 8 bases, with 8 bases between them. The CDR3 totals 12 residues. TCRdb redid the calling of the RACE reads with MiXCR, one entry per CDR3 protein. The data contain 50,000 to 70,000 distinct CDR3 sequences, 9.5% to 10% of them singletons. Time point defined: pre-sensitization, week 0. The treatment denotes: therapeutic diphenylcyclopropenone sensitization with weekly scalp DPC. Every donor had alopecia and was 18 to 70 years old; all were suitable for DPC. J is TRBJ2-1 and V is TRBV28; D is unresolved. The clonotype originates from a man aged 40-55 years with alopecia areata. Some clones in this sample may be carry-over from other donors' samples. The sequenced sample was whole blood, obtained in connection with sensitization to the hapten diphenylcyclopropenone (DPC). Here the CDR3 DNA reads TGTGCCAGCAGTTTTCAGATCCATGAGCAGTTCTTC. As protein: CASSFQIHEQFF.